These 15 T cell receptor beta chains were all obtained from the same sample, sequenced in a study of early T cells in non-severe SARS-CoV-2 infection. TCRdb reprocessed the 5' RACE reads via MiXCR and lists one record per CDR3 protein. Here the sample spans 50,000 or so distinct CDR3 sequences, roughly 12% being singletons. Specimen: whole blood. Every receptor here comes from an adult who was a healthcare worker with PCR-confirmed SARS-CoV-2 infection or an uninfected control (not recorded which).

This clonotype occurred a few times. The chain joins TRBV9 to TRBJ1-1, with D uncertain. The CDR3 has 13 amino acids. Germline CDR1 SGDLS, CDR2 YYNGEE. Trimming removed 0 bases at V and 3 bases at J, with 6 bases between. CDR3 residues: CASSVAPDTEAFF. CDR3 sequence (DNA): TGTGCCAGCAGCGTAGCTCCGGACACTGAAGCTTTCTTT.

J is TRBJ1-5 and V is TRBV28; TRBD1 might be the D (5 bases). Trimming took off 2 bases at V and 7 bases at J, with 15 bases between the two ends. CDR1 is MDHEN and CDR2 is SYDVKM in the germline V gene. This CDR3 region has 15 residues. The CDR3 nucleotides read TGTGCCAGCAGTTTAATCGCGGGGCGGAAGCAGCCCCAGCATTTT. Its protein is CASSLIAGRKQPQHF.

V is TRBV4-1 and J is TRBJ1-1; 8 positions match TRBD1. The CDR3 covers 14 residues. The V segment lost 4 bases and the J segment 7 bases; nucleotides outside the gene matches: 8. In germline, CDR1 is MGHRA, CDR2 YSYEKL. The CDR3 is CASSPWTGPFEAFF. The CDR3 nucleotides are TGCGCCAGCAGCCCGTGGACAGGGCCTTTTGAAGCTTTCTTT.

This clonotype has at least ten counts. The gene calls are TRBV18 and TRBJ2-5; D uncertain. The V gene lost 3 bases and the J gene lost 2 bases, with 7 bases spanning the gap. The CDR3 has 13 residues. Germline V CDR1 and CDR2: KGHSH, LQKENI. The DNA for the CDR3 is TGTGCCAGCTCACCTGAACAGCAAGAGACCCAGTACTTC. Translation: CASSPEQQETQYF.

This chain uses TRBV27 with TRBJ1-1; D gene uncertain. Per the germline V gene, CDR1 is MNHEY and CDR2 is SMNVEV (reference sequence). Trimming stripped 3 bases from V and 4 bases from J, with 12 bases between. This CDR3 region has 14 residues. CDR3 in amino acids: CASSFWDGGTEAFF. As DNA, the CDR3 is TGTGCCAGCAGTTTCTGGGATGGTGGCACTGAAGCTTTCTTT.

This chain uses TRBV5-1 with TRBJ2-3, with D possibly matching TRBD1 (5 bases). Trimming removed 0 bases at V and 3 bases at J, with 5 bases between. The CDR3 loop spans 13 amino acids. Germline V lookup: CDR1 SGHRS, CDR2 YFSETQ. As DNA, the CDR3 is TGCGCCAGCAGCTTGGACAGGACAGATACGCAGTATTTT. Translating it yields CASSLDRTDTQYF.

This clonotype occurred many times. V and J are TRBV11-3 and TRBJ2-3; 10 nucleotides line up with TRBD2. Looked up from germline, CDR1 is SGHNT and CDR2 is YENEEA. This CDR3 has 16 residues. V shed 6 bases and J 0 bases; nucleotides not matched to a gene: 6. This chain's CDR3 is CASSQGLADSTDTQYF. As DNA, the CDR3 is TGTGCCAGCAGTCAAGGACTAGCGGATAGCACAGATACGCAGTATTTT.

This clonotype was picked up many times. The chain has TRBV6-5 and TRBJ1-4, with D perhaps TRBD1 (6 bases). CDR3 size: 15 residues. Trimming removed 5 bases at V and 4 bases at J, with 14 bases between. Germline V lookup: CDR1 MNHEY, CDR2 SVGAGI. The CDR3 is CASSRRGSGNEKLFF. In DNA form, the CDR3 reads TGTGCCAGCAGTCGCAGGGGTTCGGGTAATGAAAAACTGTTTTTT.

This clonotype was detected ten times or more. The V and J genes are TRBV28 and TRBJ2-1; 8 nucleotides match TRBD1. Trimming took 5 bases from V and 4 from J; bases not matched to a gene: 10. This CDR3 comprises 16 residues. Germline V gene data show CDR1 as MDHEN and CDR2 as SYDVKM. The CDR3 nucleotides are TGTGCCAGCAGTCCATCTCCCGGGACAGGATACAATGAGCAGTTCTTC. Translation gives CASSPSPGTGYNEQFF.

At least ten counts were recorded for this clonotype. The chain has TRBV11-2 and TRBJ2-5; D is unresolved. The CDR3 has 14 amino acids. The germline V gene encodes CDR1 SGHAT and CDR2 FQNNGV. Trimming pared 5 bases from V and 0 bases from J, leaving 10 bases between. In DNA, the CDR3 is TGTGCCAGCAGCCAGGAGAAGTACCAAGAGACCCAGTACTTC. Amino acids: CASSQEKYQETQYF.

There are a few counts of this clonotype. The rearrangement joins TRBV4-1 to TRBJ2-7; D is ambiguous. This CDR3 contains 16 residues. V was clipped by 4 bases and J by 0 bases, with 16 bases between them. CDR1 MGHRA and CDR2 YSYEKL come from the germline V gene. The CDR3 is CASSPVLRASSYEQYF. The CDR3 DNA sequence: TGCGCCAGCAGCCCAGTACTGCGCGCGAGCTCCTACGAGCAGTACTTC.

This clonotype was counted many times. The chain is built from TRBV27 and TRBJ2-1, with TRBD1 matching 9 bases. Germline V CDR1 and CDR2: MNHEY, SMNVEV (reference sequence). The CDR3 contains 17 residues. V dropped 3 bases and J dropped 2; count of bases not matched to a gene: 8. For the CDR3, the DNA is TGTGCCAGCAGTTTTGGGACAGGGAATAGCGCCTACAATGAGCAGTTCTTC. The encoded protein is CASSFGTGNSAYNEQFF.

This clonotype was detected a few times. CDR3 loop: CASSLDRLSNQPQHF. The CDR3 DNA is TGTGCCAGCAGCTTGGACAGGCTTAGCAATCAGCCCCAGCATTTT. V usage is TRBV2 and J usage is TRBJ1-5, with 7 bases matching TRBD1. The CDR3 length is 15 residues. Unmatched junction bases numbered 5, after V lost 6 bases and J lost 0 bases. Per germline, CDR1 SNHLY and CDR2 FYNNEI.

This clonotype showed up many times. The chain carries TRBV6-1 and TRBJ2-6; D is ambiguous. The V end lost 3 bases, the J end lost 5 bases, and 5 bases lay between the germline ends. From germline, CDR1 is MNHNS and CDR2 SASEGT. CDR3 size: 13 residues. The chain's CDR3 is CASSENRANVLTF. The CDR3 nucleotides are TGTGCCAGCAGTGAGAACAGGGCCAACGTCCTGACTTTC.

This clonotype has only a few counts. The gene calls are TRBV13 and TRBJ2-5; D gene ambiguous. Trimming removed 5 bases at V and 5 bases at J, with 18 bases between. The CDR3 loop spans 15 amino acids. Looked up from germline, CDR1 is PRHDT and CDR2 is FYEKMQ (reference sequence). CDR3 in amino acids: CASSPATVSVETQYF. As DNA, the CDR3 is TGTGCCAGCAGCCCGGCAACCGTCTCTGTTGAGACCCAGTACTTC. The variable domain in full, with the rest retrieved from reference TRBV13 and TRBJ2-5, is AAGVIQSPRHLIKEKRETATLKCYPIPRHDTVYWYQQGPGQDPQFLISFYEKMQSDKGSIPDRFSAQQFSDYHSELNMSSLELGDSALYFCASSPATVSVETQYFGPGTRLLVL.